This TCR beta chain was obtained from a study of CD8+CD57+ T cells in acquired aplastic anemia. Study at large: Each DNA sample taken from sorted CD4+ and CD8+ cells came to 3 to 4 ug on average. Study findings and constraints: Patients had fewer than 35 CD8+ CDR3 sequences in common with controls (the shared set).

Trimming removed 1 base at V and 8 bases at J, with 6 bases between. Germline CDR1 is SQVTM and CDR2 is ANQGSEA. CDR3 length: 11 amino acids. This clonotype is labeled as medium-sized. Its antigen is undetermined. It was patients with CD8+CD57+ cell expansion by flow cytometry who were chosen for sequencing. For CDR3 and TCR beta VDJ profiling, genomic DNA was the template used. TCRdb re-called the reads with MiXCR, one entry per CDR3 protein. The sample holds about 160,000 distinct CDR3 sequences, less than 60% seen once. Sequenced: sorted CD4+, CD8+, or CD8+CD57+ T cells (not recorded which) from PBMCs. The rearrangement uses TRBV29-1 and TRBJ1-3; no firm D call. This receptor was identified in a human donor with aplastic anemia. CDR3 protein: CSVEVGDTIYF. The CDR3 DNA reads as TGCAGCGTTGAAGTGGGAGACACCATATATTTT.